This T cell receptor beta chain stems from a study of metastatic and nonmetastatic thyroid tumors. Study details: Malignant thyroid and benign thyroid patients provided blood and tumor or nodule tissue whose repertoires were compared.

The entire patient cohort was treatment-naive prior to thyroid surgery. This clone was detected ten times or more. The antigen is undetermined. Regarding the study as a whole: Within blood and tumor, benign nodules reportedly had significantly lower TCR beta diversity than malignant thyroid tumors did.

Authors' data handling: To classify distant metastasis in papillary thyroid cancer, a model was built from CDR3 differences across clinicopathological groups. TCRdb re-clonotyped the PCR reads via MiXCR. None of the V and J calls come from the authors' own analysis; TCRdb made them. The data show about 59,000 clones, about 17% seen once. V was cut by 7 bases and J by 8 bases, with 8 bases left in between. This CDR3 is 10 amino acids long. Germline lookup yields CDR1 SNHLY and CDR2 FYNNEI. This receptor was obtained from a male donor with papillary thyroid cancer or a benign thyroid nodule (not recorded which). Some clones in this sample may be carry-over from other donors' samples. The sequencing input was blood. The rearrangement links TRBV2 to TRBJ1-1, with D unresolved. The CDR3 protein is CASKAVEAFF. CDR3 coding DNA: TGTGCCAGCAAGGCAGTGGAAGCTTTCTTT.